This T cell receptor beta chain was recovered during a study of blood T cell repertoires in COVID-19. The CDR3 sequence is 17 residues long. Germline V gives CDR1 SGHRS, CDR2 YFSETQ. J was trimmed by 0 bases and V by 3 bases; bases with no gene match: 10. This clone was counted a single time. Some clones are missing from TCRdb's copy, which holds only in-frame ones; the method was immunoSEQ multiplex PCR. The table lists 400,000 or so clones, around 87% of them singletons. Sequencing was done on a sample of PBMCs or T cells enriched from blood (not recorded which). This receptor was taken from a man aged 25-45 years who had recovered from COVID-19. The J gene is TRBJ2-5, the V gene TRBV5-1; 8 bases match TRBD2. The CDR3 sequence: CASSSAGASRNQETQYF. Written as DNA, the CDR3 is TGCGCCAGCAGCTCAGCGGGAGCGTCTAGGAACCAAGAGACCCAGTACTTC.